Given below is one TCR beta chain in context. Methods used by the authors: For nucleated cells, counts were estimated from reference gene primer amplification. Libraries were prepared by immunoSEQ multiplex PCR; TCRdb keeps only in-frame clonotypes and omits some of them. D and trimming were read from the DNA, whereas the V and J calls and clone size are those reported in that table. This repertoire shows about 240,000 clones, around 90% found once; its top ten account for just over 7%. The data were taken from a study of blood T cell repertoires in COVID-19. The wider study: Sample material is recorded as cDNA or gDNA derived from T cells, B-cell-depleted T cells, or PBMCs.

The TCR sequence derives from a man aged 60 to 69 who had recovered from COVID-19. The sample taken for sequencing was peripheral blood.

Here the CDR3 DNA reads TGTGCCAGCAGCCTTGGACTCCCCACGGGAACTAATGAAAAACTGTTTTTT. Translated, it gives CASSLGLPTGTNEKLFF. The gene calls are TRBV3-1 (or the pseudogene TRBV3-2) and TRBJ1-4, with no clear D. Trimming removed 4 bases from V and 1 base from J, with 16 bases in between. Germline CDR1 reads LGHDT; CDR2 reads YNNKEL (reference sequence). This CDR3 has 17 amino acids.